The 32 T cell receptor beta chains below were found in one sample sequenced in a study of T cell changes during pregnancy in multiple sclerosis. Assay: immunoSEQ multiplex PCR; the TCRdb copy retains only in-frame clones and omits some. The data contain around 50,000 clones, approximately 95% of them singletons. The sample in question was CD4+ T cells from peripheral blood mononuclear cells, obtained in the first trimester of pregnancy. Source of these receptors: a female donor with multiple sclerosis, enrolled in a pregnancy study.

V gene TRBV18 combines with J gene TRBJ1-1, with 7 nucleotides matching TRBD1. The CDR3 extends over 15 amino acids. The junction had 7 bases not matched to a gene; V was cut back by 3 bases and J by 3 bases. Germline V gene lookup returns CDR1 KGHSH and CDR2 LQKENI. This chain's CDR3 is CASSPQTGSDTEAFF. The CDR3 nucleotides are TGTGCCAGCTCACCGCAGACAGGGAGTGACACTGAAGCTTTCTTT.

The V and J genes are TRBV10-3 and TRBJ1-1, with D maybe TRBD1 (6 bases). V shed 4 bases and J shed 1 base, with 13 bases lying between them. This CDR3 has 15 amino acids. The germline V gene encodes CDR1 ENHRY and CDR2 SYGVKD. The CDR3 DNA reads as TGTGCCATCAGTGGTGGGGCACAGGGGAACACTGAAGCTTTCTTT. Translated, it gives CAISGGAQGNTEAFF.

The chain carries TRBV7-3 and TRBJ2-7; D is perhaps TRBD1 (5 bases). The germline V and J ends were trimmed by 2 bases and 4 bases, with 9 bases remaining between them. The germline V gene encodes CDR1 SGHTA and CDR2 FQGTGA. The length of the CDR3 is 13 residues. The CDR3 protein is CASSLQGGYEQYF. The CDR3 DNA sequence: TGTGCCAGCAGCTTACAGGGTGGGTACGAGCAGTACTTC.

The chain has TRBV7-9 and TRBJ1-2; D is possibly TRBD1 (5 bases). CDR1 and CDR2 from the germline V gene are SEHNR and FQNEAQ (reference sequence). The CDR3 runs to 13 residues. Deletions cut 1 base from V and 8 bases from J, with 11 bases between. The CDR3 region has the DNA TGTGCCAGCAGCTTAGGGCAGGGTCAAGGCTACACCTTC. This sequence encodes CASSLGQGQGYTF.

The chain is built from TRBV5-1 and TRBJ1-3; D might be TRBD1 (5 bases). The CDR3 has 16 residues. V lost 4 bases and J 2 bases, leaving 16 bases between the germline ends. Germline V gene sequence: CDR1 SGHRS, CDR2 YFSETQ. The CDR3 coding sequence is TGCGCCAGCAGCCATAGGGACTTTCGGACTGGAAACACCATATATTTT. Its translation: CASSHRDFRTGNTIYF.

The chain uses TRBV19 and TRBJ1-3; D is uncertain. The length of the CDR3 is 15 residues. Trimming shortened V by 2 bases and J by 4 bases, and 12 bases separated the two germline ends. CDR1 is LNHDA and CDR2 is SQIVND in the germline V gene (reference sequence). CDR3 sequence reads: CASSISVREGNTIYF. Here the CDR3 DNA reads TGTGCCAGTAGTATATCGGTCCGGGAAGGAAACACCATATATTTT.

This chain links TRBV10-3 with TRBJ1-2; 10 bases fit TRBD1. This CDR3 has 14 amino acids. Germline loops: CDR1 ENHRY, CDR2 SYGVKD. V shed 4 bases and J 5 bases; nucleotides not matched to a gene: 4. CDR3 sequence reads: CAISVDRGPYGYTF. The CDR3 nucleotides are TGTGCCATCAGTGTCGACAGGGGGCCTTATGGCTACACCTTC.

V gene TRBV5-1 combines with J gene TRBJ2-5; the match to TRBD1 covers 10 bases. This CDR3 is built from 16 residues. The junction had 7 bases not matched to a gene; V was cut back by 0 bases and J by 5 bases. CDR1 is SGHRS, CDR2 YFSETQ, per germline. The CDR3 DNA is TGCGCCAGCAGCTTGGAGGGACAGGGGCGTAGGGAGACCCAGTACTTC. Its protein is CASSLEGQGRRETQYF.

J is TRBJ2-3 and V is TRBV2; TRBD1 matches at 9 bases. Germline trimming cut 9 bases from V and 0 bases from J; bases unmatched to any gene: 1. Germline-derived CDR1 and CDR2 are SNHLY and FYNNEI. CDR3 size: 13 residues. CDR3 sequence: CARGTGSTDTQYF. The CDR3 DNA follows: TGTGCCAGGGGGACAGGGAGCACAGATACGCAGTATTTT.

The rearrangement uses TRBV19 and TRBJ2-5, with D maybe TRBD2 (6 bases). Deletions cut 2 bases from V and 2 bases from J, with 12 bases between. Germline lookup yields CDR1 LNHDA and CDR2 SQIVND (reference sequence). The CDR3 runs to 15 residues. CDR3 sequence (DNA): TGTGCCAGTAGTATACTGCTAGCGAGACAAGAGACCCAGTACTTC. Encoded protein: CASSILLARQETQYF. Full variable domain (missing parts from reference TRBV19 and TRBJ2-5): DGGITQSPKYLFRKEGQNVTLSCEQNLNHDAMYWYRQDPGQGLRLIYYSQIVNDFQKGDIAEGYSVSREKKESFPLTVTSAQKNPTAFYLCASSILLARQETQYFGPGTRLLVL.

The CDR3 reads CASSPAGFDEQFF. The CDR3, as DNA: TGTGCCAGCAGCCCCGCAGGGTTTGATGAGCAGTTCTTC. V is TRBV5-5 and J is TRBJ2-1; D may be TRBD1 (5 bases). The V end lost 4 bases, the J end lost 8 bases, and 13 bases lay between the germline ends. Germline assignment: CDR1 SGHKS and CDR2 YYEKEE (reference sequence). The CDR3 contains 13 residues.

The J gene is TRBJ1-1, the V gene TRBV18, with a weak D call TRBD1 (5 bases). Trimming cost V 3 bases and J 2 bases, with 7 bases left between them. CDR1 and CDR2 (germline): KGHSH, LQKENI. The CDR3 is 13 amino acids. CDR3 nucleotides: TGTGCCAGCTCACCTGACAGCAACACTGAAGCTTTCTTT. Its translation is CASSPDSNTEAFF.

This clone has just one count. The chain uses TRBV15 and TRBJ2-1; D gene unclear. Germline CDR1 reads LNHNV; CDR2 reads YYDKDF (reference sequence). The V and J ends lost 1 base and 2 bases respectively, with 6 bases between them. This CDR3 is built from 14 residues. CDR3 loop: CATSRVRPYNEQFF. In nucleotides, the CDR3 is TGTGCCACCAGCAGAGTCAGGCCCTACAATGAGCAGTTCTTC.

J is TRBJ2-7 and V is TRBV19; perhaps TRBD2 as D (6 bases). Germline V gene data show CDR1 as LNHDA and CDR2 as SQIVND (reference sequence). The V gene lost 3 bases and the J gene lost 3 bases, with 15 bases spanning the gap. The CDR3 has 15 residues. The CDR3 is CASSMFSGTHYEQYF. CDR3 nucleotide sequence: TGTGCCAGTAGTATGTTTTCAGGGACTCACTACGAGCAGTACTTC.

This chain links TRBV2 with TRBJ2-5; TRBD1 matches 7 bases. Germline V gives CDR1 SNHLY, CDR2 FYNNEI. The trim removed 5 bases at V and 6 bases at J, leaving 12 bases unmatched. There are 15 residues in the CDR3. CDR3 sequence reads: CASSRGQSLGKTQYF. The CDR3 DNA reads as TGTGCCAGCAGTAGGGGGCAATCGTTAGGGAAGACCCAGTACTTC.

The chain is built from TRBV14 and TRBJ1-2; possible D gene TRBD1, 5 bases. Between the trimmed V and J ends, which lost 3 bases and 7 bases, there was a span of 12 bases. The germline V gene has CDR1 SGHDN and CDR2 FVKESK. This CDR3 has 13 residues. The CDR3 DNA sequence: TGTGCCAGCAGCCAGACAGTGCTGGGTGGCTACACCTTC. This codes for CASSQTVLGGYTF.

The chain carries TRBV5-1 and TRBJ1-1; 9 nucleotides agree with TRBD1. In germline, CDR1 is SGHRS, CDR2 YFSETQ. Trimming at V came to 4 bases and at J to 0 bases, leaving 13 bases not matched to a gene. CDR3 length: 18 amino acids. CDR3: CASSPYSGTGWMNTEAFF. The CDR3 region has the DNA TGCGCCAGCAGCCCTTACTCCGGGACAGGGTGGATGAACACTGAAGCTTTCTTT.

V is TRBV10-3 and J is TRBJ1-4, with D possibly TRBD1 on 5 matching bases. This CDR3 contains 14 residues. Trimming took off 2 bases at V and 5 bases at J, with 9 bases between the two ends. Looked up from germline, CDR1 is ENHRY and CDR2 is SYGVKD. DNA for the CDR3: TGTGCCATCAGTGAGGACAGACCAAATGAAAAACTGTTTTTT. It encodes CAISEDRPNEKLFF.

The chain has TRBV15 and TRBJ2-1; D unresolved. The CDR3 loop spans 15 amino acids. Looked up from germline, CDR1 is LNHNV and CDR2 is YYDKDF (reference sequence). V lost 0 bases and J lost 5, with 11 bases in between. The CDR3 loop is CATSRDPPEHNEQFF. The CDR3 DNA sequence: TGTGCCACCAGCAGAGATCCACCGGAGCACAATGAGCAGTTCTTC. Supplemented by reference TRBV15 and TRBJ2-1, the full variable domain reads DAMVIQNPRYQVTQFGKPVTLSCSQTLNHNVMYWYQQKSSQAPKLLFHYYDKDFNNEADTPDNFQSRRPNTSFCFLDIRSPGLGDTAMYLCATSRDPPEHNEQFFGPGTRLTVL.

The gene calls are TRBV11-2 and TRBJ1-2; the D is unclear. The CDR3 extends over 14 amino acids. Germline V gene sequence: CDR1 SGHAT, CDR2 FQNNGV. The V and J ends lost 2 bases and 7 bases respectively, with 14 bases between them. Written as DNA, the CDR3 is TGTGCCAGCAGCTTATCCTTACATTTCTTTGGCTACACCTTC. It codes for CASSLSLHFFGYTF. Variable domain in full (rest from reference TRBV11-2 and TRBJ1-2): EAGVAQSPRYKIIEKRQSVAFWCNPISGHATLYWYQQILGQGPKLLIQFQNNGVVDDSQLPKDRFSAERLKGVDSTLKIQPAKLEDSAVYLCASSLSLHFFGYTFGSGTRLTVV.

The chain recombines TRBV19 with TRBJ1-5, with 8 nucleotides matching TRBD1. Germline V CDR1 and CDR2: LNHDA, SQIVND (reference sequence). J gave up 1 base and V 5 bases, and 7 bases lay outside the gene matches. The CDR3 extends over 16 amino acids. CDR3 sequence (DNA): TGTGCCAGTAGTTCACAGGGGGTTGGGAGCAATCAGCCCCAGCATTTT. Its protein is CASSSQGVGSNQPQHF.

This clone is a singleton in its sample. The chain combines TRBV21-1 with TRBJ1-2. TRBV21-1 is a recognized pseudogene. The CDR3 is made up of 10 amino acids. The CDR3 is CAMQREGYTF. For the CDR3, the DNA is TGTGCCATGCAAAGGGAGGGCTACACCTTC.

The chain couples TRBV6-5 to TRBJ1-4; D unresolved. V lost 4 bases to trimming and J lost 0 bases, with 9 bases between them. The CDR3 consists of 15 residues. Per the germline V gene, CDR1 is MNHEY and CDR2 is SVGAGI. DNA for the CDR3: TGTGCCAGCAGTTCCCGGGTATCAACTAATGAAAAACTGTTTTTT. This encodes CASSSRVSTNEKLFF.

The gene calls are TRBV19 and TRBJ1-2; tentative D call: TRBD1 (5 bases). The length of the CDR3 is 14 residues. CDR1 and CDR2 from the germline V gene are LNHDA and SQIVND (reference sequence). The V end lost 7 bases, the J end lost 4 bases, and 16 bases lay between the germline ends. CDR3 DNA sequence: TGTGCCAGTACGAGGGCCGGAGGGGTCTATGGCTACACCTTC. Amino acid sequence: CASTRAGGVYGYTF.

This chain joins TRBV5-1 and TRBJ2-1, with 8 positions matching TRBD1. The CDR3 loop spans 15 amino acids. V trimming: 1 base; J trimming: 7 bases; junction bases outside the gene matches: 7. CDR1 SGHRS and CDR2 YFSETQ come from the germline V gene. DNA for the CDR3: TGCGCCAGCAGCTTGAGCGGACAGGGCCTTAATGAGCAGTTCTTC. As protein: CASSLSGQGLNEQFF. Supplemented by reference TRBV5-1 and TRBJ2-1, the full variable domain reads KAGVTQTPRYLIKTRGQQVTLSCSPISGHRSVSWYQQTPGQGLQFLFEYFSETQRNKGNFPGRFSGRQFSNSRSEMNVSTLELGDSALYLCASSLSGQGLNEQFFGPGTRLTVL.

This chain joins TRBV7-8 and TRBJ1-3; the match to TRBD1 covers 7 bases. Germline V gives CDR1 SGHVS, CDR2 FQNEAQ. Germline trimming cut 5 bases from V and 2 bases from J; bases unmatched to any gene: 6. CDR3 length: 15 amino acids. The CDR3 DNA reads as TGTGCCAGCAGCCCTAAGACAGGGACTGGAAACACCATATATTTT. Protein sequence: CASSPKTGTGNTIYF.

The chain employs TRBV2 and TRBJ2-2; D may be TRBD1 (7 bases). The CDR3 length is 15 residues. The germline gives CDR1 SNHLY, CDR2 FYNNEI. V was clipped by 11 bases and J by 0 bases, with 16 bases between them. The CDR3 here is CAGGGQKTNTGELFF. In nucleotides, the CDR3 is TGTGCCGGAGGGGGACAGAAAACGAACACCGGGGAGCTGTTTTTT. The full variable domain, completed using reference TRBV2 and TRBJ2-2, is EPEVTQTPSHQVTQMGQEVILRCVPISNHLYFYWYRQILGQKVEFLVSFYNNEISEKSEIFDDQFSVERPDGSNFTLKIRSTKLEDSAMYFCAGGGQKTNTGELFFGEGSRLTVL.

The rearrangement uses TRBV7-8 and TRBJ2-1, with D possibly being TRBD2 (7 bases). The CDR3 spans 15 residues. V was trimmed by 0 bases and J by 9 bases, leaving 15 bases between them. CDR1 is SGHVS, CDR2 FQNEAQ, per germline. CDR3 sequence (DNA): TGTGCCAGCAGCTTAGCTCGGGGGGCCCGGGGTGAGCAGTTCTTC. Its protein is CASSLARGARGEQFF.

The V call is TRBV7-9, the J call TRBJ2-5; 10 nucleotides line up with TRBD2. The CDR3 runs 17 residues. Trimming cost V 1 base and J 5 bases; bases outside gene matches: 10. Germline CDR1 SEHNR, CDR2 FQNEAQ (reference sequence). The CDR3 region has the DNA TGTGCCAGCAGCTTAGGGGTTAGCGGGGGGAATCCGGAGACCCAGTACTTC. Its protein product is CASSLGVSGGNPETQYF.

J is TRBJ1-1 and V is TRBV29-1, with a tentative D call TRBD1 (6 bases). CDR1 is SQVTM, CDR2 ANQGSEA, per germline. The CDR3 is made up of 14 amino acids. With 6 bases removed from V and 3 bases from J, the gap between germline ends came to 17 bases. In DNA, the CDR3 is TGCAGCGTCCAGGGGCGGCAGGGCTACACTGAAGCTTTCTTT. It encodes CSVQGRQGYTEAFF.

This sequence joins TRBV19 and TRBJ2-5; no definite D call. V was cut by 3 bases and J by 3 bases, with 8 bases left in between. Germline CDR1 LNHDA, CDR2 SQIVND (reference sequence). The CDR3 spans 13 residues. CDR3 sequence (DNA): TGTGCCAGTAGTATGCTGGAGAAAGAGACCCAGTACTTC. It yields the protein CASSMLEKETQYF.

V and J are TRBV27 and TRBJ1-4; tentatively, D is TRBD1 (5 bases). Trimming left V 3 bases short and J 8 bases short, with 13 bases between. The germline V gene has CDR1 MNHEY and CDR2 SMNVEV (reference sequence). This CDR3 has 14 residues. In nucleotides, the CDR3 is TGTGCCAGCAGTTTCAAAGACAGTACCGAAAAACTGTTTTTT. Translated, it gives CASSFKDSTEKLFF.